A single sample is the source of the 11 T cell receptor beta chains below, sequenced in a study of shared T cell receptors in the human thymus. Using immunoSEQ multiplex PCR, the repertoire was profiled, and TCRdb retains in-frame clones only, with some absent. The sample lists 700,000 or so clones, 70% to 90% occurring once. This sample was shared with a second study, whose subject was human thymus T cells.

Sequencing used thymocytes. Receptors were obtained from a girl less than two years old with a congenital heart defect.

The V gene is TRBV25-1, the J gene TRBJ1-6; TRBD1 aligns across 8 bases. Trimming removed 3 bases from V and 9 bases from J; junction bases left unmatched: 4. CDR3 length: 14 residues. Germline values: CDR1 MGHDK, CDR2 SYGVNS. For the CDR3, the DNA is TGTGCCAGCAGTGAGACAGGGGTAGCTTCACCCCTCCACTTT. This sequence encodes CASSETGVASPLHF.

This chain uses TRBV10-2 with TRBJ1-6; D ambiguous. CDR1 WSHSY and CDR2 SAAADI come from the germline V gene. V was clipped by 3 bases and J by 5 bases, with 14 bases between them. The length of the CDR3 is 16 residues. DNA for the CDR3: TGCGCCAGCAGTGATTCACATACGGGGAATAATTCACCCCTCCACTTT. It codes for CASSDSHTGNNSPLHF.

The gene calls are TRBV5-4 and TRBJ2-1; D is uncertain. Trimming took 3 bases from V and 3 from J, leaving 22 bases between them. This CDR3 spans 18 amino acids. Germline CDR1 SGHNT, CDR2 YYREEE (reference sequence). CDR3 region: CASSSGISTRPLYNEQFF. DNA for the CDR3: TGTGCCAGCAGCTCTGGAATTTCGACACGGCCGCTCTACAATGAGCAGTTCTTC.

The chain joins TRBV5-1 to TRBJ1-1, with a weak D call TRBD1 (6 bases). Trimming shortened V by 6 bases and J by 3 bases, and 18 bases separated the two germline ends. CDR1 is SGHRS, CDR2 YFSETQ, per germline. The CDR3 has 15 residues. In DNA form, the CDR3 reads TGCGCCAGCAAACCCGAGGGGGGGAGGGACACTGAAGCTTTCTTT. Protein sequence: CASKPEGGRDTEAFF. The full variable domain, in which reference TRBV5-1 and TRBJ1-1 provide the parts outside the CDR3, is KAGVTQTPRYLIKTRGQQVTLSCSPISGHRSVSWYQQTPGQGLQFLFEYFSETQRNKGNFPGRFSGRQFSNSRSEMNVSTLELGDSALYLCASKPEGGRDTEAFFGQGTRLTVV.

CDR3: CASSEWSRGTGANTEAFF. The CDR3 DNA is TGTGCCAGCAGTGAATGGTCCCGGGGAACAGGGGCTAACACTGAAGCTTTCTTT. This chain uses TRBV6-1 with TRBJ1-1; 7 bases match TRBD1. The CDR3 has 18 amino acids. In germline, CDR1 is MNHNS, CDR2 SASEGT. The trim removed 2 bases at V and 2 bases at J, leaving 14 bases unmatched.

The CDR3 DNA reads as TGTGCCAGCAGTGAACCCATAGGGGTGTTTGGCTACACCTTC. Protein: CASSEPIGVFGYTF. The chain is built from TRBV6-1 and TRBJ1-2; possible D gene TRBD1, 5 bases. The CDR3 consists of 14 residues. Germline V lookup: CDR1 MNHNS, CDR2 SASEGT. Trimming took off 2 bases at V and 7 bases at J, with 14 bases between the two ends.

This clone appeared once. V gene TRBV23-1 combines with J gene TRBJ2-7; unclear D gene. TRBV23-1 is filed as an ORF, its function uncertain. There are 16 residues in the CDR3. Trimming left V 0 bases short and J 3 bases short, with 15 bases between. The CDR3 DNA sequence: TGCGCCAGCAGTCAATCATCGAGACAAGTTTTCTACGAGCAGTACTTC. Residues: CASSQSSRQVFYEQYF.

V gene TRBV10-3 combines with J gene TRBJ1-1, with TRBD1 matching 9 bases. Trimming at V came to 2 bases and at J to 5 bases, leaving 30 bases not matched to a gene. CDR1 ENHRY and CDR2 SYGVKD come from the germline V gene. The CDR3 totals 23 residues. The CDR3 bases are TGTGCCATCAGTGAGAGTAGCCTTTACCGGGACAGGGATCGGGACCGAGTGAGGACTGAAGCTTTCTTT. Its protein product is CAISESSLYRDRDRDRVRTEAFF.

CDR3 sequence: CASSDGTGKLFF. The DNA for the CDR3 is TGTGCCAGCAGCGACGGGACAGGAAAACTGTTTTTT. The chain has TRBV9 and TRBJ1-4; 8 bases fit TRBD1. The CDR3 is 12 residues long. Germline V lookup: CDR1 SGDLS, CDR2 YYNGEE. Unmatched junction bases numbered 2, after V lost 3 bases and J lost 10 bases.

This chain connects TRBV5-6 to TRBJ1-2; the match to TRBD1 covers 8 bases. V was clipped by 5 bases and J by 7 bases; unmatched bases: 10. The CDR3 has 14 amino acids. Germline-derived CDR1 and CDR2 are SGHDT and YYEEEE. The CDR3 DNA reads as TGTGCCAGCAGAGCGACAGGGGAATCATCTGGCTACACCTTC. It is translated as CASRATGESSGYTF.

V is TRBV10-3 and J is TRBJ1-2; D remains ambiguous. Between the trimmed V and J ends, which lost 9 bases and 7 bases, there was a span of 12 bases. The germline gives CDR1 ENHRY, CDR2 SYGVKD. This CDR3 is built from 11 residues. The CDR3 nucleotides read TGTGCCATAGGGATTCGGGGTGGCTACACCTTC. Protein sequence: CAIGIRGGYTF.